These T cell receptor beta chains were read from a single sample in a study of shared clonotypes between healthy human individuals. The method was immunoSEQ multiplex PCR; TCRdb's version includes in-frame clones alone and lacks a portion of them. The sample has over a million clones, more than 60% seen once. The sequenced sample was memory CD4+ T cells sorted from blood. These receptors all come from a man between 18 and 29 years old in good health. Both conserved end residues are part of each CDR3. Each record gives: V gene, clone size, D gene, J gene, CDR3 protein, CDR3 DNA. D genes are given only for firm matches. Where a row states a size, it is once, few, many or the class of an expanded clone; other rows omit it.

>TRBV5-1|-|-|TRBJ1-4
CASSLSASEKLFF
TGCGCCAGCAGCTTGTCCGCAAGTGAAAAACTGTTTTTT
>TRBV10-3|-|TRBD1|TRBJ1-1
CAIKDRPNMNTEAFF
TGTGCCATCAAGGACAGGCCTAACATGAACACTGAAGCTTTCTTT
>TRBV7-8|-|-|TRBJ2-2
CASSPDPSGRTGELFF
TGTGCCAGCAGTCCGGATCCTTCGGGGCGCACCGGGGAGCTGTTTTTT
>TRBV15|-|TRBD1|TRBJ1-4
CATREQGTTNEKLFF
TGTGCCACCAGGGAACAGGGGACAACTAATGAAAAACTGTTTTTT
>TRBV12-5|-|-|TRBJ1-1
CASGSELQRALGNTEAFF
TGTGCTAGTGGTTCGGAGTTGCAACGGGCGTTGGGGAACACTGAAGCTTTCTTT
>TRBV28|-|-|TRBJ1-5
CASSTGARSNQPQHF
TGTGCCAGCAGTACGGGGGCGCGTAGCAATCAGCCCCAGCATTTT
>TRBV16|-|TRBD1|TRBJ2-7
CASSPPRTGVTYEQYF
TGTGCCAGCAGCCCCCCGAGGACAGGGGTTACCTACGAGCAGTACTTC
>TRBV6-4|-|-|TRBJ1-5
CASSRDFNQPQHF
TGTGCCAGCAGTCGGGATTTCAATCAGCCCCAGCATTTT
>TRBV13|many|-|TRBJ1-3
CASSLGETGNTIYF
TGTGCCAGCAGCTTAGGAGAGACTGGAAACACCATATATTTT
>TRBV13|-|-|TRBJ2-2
CASSLARQKPGELFF
TGTGCCAGCAGCTTAGCTCGCCAGAAGCCCGGGGAGCTGTTTTTT
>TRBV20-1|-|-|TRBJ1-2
CSASRAGERVF
TGCAGTGCTAGCCGGGCAGGCGAGAGAGTCTTC
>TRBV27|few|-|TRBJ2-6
CASSLWGQTSSGANVLTF
TGTGCCAGCAGTTTATGGGGGCAGACTAGCTCTGGGGCCAACGTCCTGACTTTC
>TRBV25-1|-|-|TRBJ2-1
CASTRGNEQFF
TGTGCCAGCACAAGGGGCAATGAGCAGTTCTTC
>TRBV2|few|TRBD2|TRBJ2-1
CASSETSLEQFF
TGTGCCAGCAGTGAGACTAGCCTTGAGCAGTTCTTC